A single TCR beta chain is shown here with its context. Its antigen is undetermined. These data belong to a study of lymphopenia after photon versus proton radiotherapy. Points from the study as a whole: Better survival with proton therapy was suggested as possible, not demonstrated.

Germline CDR1 GTSNPN, CDR2 SVGIG (reference sequence). CDR3 length: 12 amino acids. V gave up 0 bases and J gave up 8 bases, with 10 bases separating them. Clones were read by immunoSEQ multiplex PCR, and TCRdb kept only the in-frame ones, dropping some. The table has 55,000 to 70,000 clones, 85% to 95% seen once; the top ten hold 2.2%. This clonotype was sampled from a woman in her thirties or forties with cholangiocarcinoma. The chain joins TRBV30 to TRBJ1-2; D is undetermined. The input for sequencing was peripheral blood, taken from a patient treated with photon-based radiotherapy. In DNA form, the CDR3 reads TGTGCCTGGAGTGTACATGAGAGGGGCTACACCTTC. Encoded protein: CAWSVHERGYTF.